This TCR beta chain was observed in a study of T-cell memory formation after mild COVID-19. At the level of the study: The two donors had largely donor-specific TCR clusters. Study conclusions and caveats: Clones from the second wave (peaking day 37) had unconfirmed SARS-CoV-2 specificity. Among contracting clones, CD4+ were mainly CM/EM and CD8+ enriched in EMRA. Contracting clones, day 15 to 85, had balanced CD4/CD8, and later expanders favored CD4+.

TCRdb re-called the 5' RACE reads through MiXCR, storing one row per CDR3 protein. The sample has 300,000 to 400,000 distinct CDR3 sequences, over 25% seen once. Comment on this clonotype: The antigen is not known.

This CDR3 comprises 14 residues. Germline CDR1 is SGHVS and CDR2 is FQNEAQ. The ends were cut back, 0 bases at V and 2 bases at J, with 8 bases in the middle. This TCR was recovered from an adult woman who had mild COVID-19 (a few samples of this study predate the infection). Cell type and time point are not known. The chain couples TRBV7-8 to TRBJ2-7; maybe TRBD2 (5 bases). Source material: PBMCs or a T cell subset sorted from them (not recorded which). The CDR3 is CASSLALGTYEQYF. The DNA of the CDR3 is TGTGCCAGCAGCTTAGCGCTCGGGACCTACGAGCAGTACTTC.